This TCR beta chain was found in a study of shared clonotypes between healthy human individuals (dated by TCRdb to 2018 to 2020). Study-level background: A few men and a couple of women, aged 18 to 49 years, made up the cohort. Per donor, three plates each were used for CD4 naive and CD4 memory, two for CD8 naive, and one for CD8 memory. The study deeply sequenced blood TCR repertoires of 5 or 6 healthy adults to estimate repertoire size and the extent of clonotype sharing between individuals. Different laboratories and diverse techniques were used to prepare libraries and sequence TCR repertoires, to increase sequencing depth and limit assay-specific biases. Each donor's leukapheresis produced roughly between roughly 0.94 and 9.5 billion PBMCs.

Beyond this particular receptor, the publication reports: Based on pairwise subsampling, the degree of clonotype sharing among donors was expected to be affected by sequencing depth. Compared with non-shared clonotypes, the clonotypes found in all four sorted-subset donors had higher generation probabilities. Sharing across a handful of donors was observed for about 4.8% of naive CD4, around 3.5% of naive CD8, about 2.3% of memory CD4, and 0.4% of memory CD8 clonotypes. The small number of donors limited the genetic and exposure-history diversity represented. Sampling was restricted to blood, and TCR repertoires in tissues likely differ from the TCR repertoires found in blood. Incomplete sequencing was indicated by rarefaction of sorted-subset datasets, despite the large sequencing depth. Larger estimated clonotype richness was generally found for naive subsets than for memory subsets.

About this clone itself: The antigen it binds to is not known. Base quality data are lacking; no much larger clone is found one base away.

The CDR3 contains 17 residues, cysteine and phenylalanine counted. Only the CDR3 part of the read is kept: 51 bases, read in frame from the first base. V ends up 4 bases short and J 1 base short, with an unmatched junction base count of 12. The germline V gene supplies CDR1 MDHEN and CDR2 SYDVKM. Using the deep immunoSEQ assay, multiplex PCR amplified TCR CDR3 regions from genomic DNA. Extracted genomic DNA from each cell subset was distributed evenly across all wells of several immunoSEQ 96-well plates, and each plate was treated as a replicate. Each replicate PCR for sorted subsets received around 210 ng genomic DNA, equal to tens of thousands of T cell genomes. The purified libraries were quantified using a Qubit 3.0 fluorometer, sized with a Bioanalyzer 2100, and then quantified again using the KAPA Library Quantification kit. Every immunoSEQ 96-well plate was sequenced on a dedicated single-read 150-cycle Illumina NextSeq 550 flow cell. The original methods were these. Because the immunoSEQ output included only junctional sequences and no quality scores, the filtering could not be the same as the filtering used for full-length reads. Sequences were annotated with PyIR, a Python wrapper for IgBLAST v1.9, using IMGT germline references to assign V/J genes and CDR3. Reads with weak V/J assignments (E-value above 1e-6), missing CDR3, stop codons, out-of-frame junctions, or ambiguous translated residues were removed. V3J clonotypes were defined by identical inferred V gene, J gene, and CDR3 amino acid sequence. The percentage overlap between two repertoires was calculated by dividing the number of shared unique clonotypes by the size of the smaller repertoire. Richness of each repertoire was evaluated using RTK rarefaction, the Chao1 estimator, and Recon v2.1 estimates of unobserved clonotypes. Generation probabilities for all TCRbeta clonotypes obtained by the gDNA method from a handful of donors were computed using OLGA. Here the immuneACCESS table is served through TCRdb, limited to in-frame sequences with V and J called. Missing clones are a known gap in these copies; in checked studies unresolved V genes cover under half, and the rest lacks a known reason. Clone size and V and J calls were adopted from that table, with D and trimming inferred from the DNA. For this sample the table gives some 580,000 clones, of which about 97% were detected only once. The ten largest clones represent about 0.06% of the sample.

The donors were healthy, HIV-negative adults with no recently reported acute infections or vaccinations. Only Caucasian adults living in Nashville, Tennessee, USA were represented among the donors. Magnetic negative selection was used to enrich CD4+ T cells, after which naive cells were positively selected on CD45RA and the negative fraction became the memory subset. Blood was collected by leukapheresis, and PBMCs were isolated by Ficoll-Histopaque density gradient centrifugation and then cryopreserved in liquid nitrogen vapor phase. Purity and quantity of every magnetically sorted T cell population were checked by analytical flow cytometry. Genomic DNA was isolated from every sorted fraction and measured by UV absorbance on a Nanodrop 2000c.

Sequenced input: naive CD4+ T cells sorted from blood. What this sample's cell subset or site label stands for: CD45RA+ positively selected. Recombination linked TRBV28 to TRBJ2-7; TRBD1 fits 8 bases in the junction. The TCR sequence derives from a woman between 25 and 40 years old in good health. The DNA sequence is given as TGTGCCAGCAGTTCAAGCCGATCTCGACAGGGGTCCTACGAGCAGTACTTC. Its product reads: CASSSSRSRQGSYEQYF.